Listed below are T cell receptor beta chains from one sample, sequenced in a study of cytomegalovirus exposure and HLA in healthy donors. Libraries were prepared by immunoSEQ multiplex PCR; TCRdb keeps only in-frame clonotypes and omits some of them. The table shows about 140,000 clones, with 70% occurring only once. The sequencing input was PBMCs. These receptors originate from a woman in her fifties or sixties in good health and CMV-seropositive. CDR3s include the opening cysteine and the closing phenylalanine or tryptophan. A D gene is named only where the DNA matches it firmly. Size tells how often a clone was seen (once, few, many) or the class of an expanded clone, and some rows leave it out.

>TRBJ2-7|.|TRBD2|TRBV4-2
CASSLRGAGGPIDEQYF
TGTGCCAGCAGCCTGAGGGGAGCGGGAGGGCCGATCGACGAGCAGTACTTC
>TRBJ1-2|.|.|TRBV6-5
CASTLGGGGGYTF
TGTGCCAGCACCCTCGGGGGGGGTGGGGGCTACACCTTC
>TRBJ2-5|.|TRBD2|TRBV25-1
CASSGGLAETQYF
TGTGCCAGCAGTGGGGGACTAGCCGAGACCCAGTACTTC
>TRBJ2-2|.|.|TRBV5-1
CASSSWTIANTGELFF
TGCGCCAGCAGCTCCTGGACTATTGCGAACACCGGGGAGCTGTTTTTT
>TRBJ1-1|once|TRBD1|TRBV6-5
CASSRDSRTEAFF
TGTGCCAGCAGCAGGGACAGTAGGACTGAAGCTTTCTTT
>TRBJ1-5|.|.|TRBV6-1
CASSGSLRDQPQHF
TGTGCCAGCAGTGGGTCCCTCAGGGATCAGCCCCAGCATTTT
>TRBJ2-7|.|TRBD2|TRBV13
CASSLVGTRNYEQYF
TGTGCCAGCAGCTTAGTTGGGACTAGAAACTACGAGCAGTACTTC
>TRBJ2-7|.|.|TRBV7-9
CASSLGQVSLYEQYF
TGTGCCAGCAGCTTAGGGCAGGTCAGCCTTTACGAGCAGTACTTC
>TRBJ1-3|.|.|TRBV2
CASSDRVLGNTIYF
TGTGCCAGCAGTGACAGGGTCCTCGGAAACACCATATATTTT
>TRBJ1-5|.|.|TRBV19
CASSLIPGGNQPQHF
TGTGCCAGTAGCCTAATTCCAGGGGGCAATCAGCCCCAGCATTTT
>TRBJ2-7|.|.|TRBV5-4
CASSPFEAPYEQYF
TGTGCCAGCAGCCCCTTTGAAGCACCTTACGAGCAGTACTTC
>TRBJ2-7|.|TRBD1|TRBV28
CASLPAGGEQYF
TGTGCCAGCCTCCCGGCAGGGGGCGAGCAGTACTTC
>TRBJ1-1|once|.|TRBV11-1
CASSLVGSGWAFF
TGTGCCAGCAGCTTAGTTGGCAGTGGCTGGGCTTTCTTT
>TRBJ1-5|.|.|TRBV9
CASSVLVCRLDQPQHF
TGTGCCAGCAGCGTACTGGTATGTAGACTTGATCAGCCCCAGCATTTT
>TRBJ2-7|few|.|TRBV29-1
CSVARAYEQYF
TGCAGCGTAGCGAGGGCATACGAGCAGTACTTC
>TRBJ1-5|few|.|TRBV6-1
CASSIEQPQHF
TGTGCCAGCAGTATAGAACAGCCCCAGCATTTT
>TRBJ2-2|.|TRBD1|TRBV29-1
CSVYRGYNTGELFF
TGCAGCGTCTACAGGGGGTACAACACCGGGGAGCTGTTTTTT
>TRBJ2-1|.|.|TRBV14
CASSLETGSYNEQFF
TGTGCCAGCAGCCTAGAAACAGGCTCCTACAATGAGCAGTTCTTC
>TRBJ1-2|.|.|TRBV5-6
CASSLDTNYGYTF
TGTGCCAGCAGCTTGGATACTAACTATGGCTACACCTTC
>TRBJ2-7|.|TRBD1|TRBV29-1
CSVVGQGQQYF
TGCAGCGTCGTGGGACAGGGACAGCAGTACTTC
>TRBJ1-1|.|TRBD1|TRBV9
CASSFQGEVNTEAFF
TGTGCCAGCAGCTTTCAGGGGGAGGTGAACACTGAAGCTTTCTTT
>TRBJ1-1|few|.|TRBV5-1
CASSPVPRGRDTEAFF
TGCGCCAGCAGCCCGGTTCCCCGGGGTCGGGACACTGAAGCTTTCTTT
>TRBJ1-2|.|TRBD1|TRBV7-8
CASWGQGVGYTF
TGTGCCAGCTGGGGACAGGGGGTTGGCTACACCTTC
>TRBJ2-1|.|TRBD2|TRBV12-5
CASGLALGPASGRYEQFF
TGTGCTAGTGGTTTGGCCCTTGGCCCGGCTAGCGGGAGGTATGAGCAGTTCTTC
>TRBJ1-1|.|.|TRBV28
CAVNRGGKAFF
TGTGCCGTGAATAGGGGGGGCAAAGCTTTCTTT
>TRBJ2-5|.|TRBD2|TRBV9
CASSPAGDRQETQYF
TGTGCCAGCAGCCCCGCGGGAGACAGACAAGAGACCCAGTACTTC
>TRBJ1-1|.|.|TRBV2
CASRNQGGNTEAFF
TGTGCCAGCAGGAACCAGGGCGGGAACACTGAAGCTTTCTTT
>TRBJ2-1|.|TRBD2|TRBV6-1
CASSEAWAGGPYNEQFF
TGTGCCAGCAGTGAAGCGTGGGCGGGAGGCCCCTACAATGAGCAGTTCTTC
>TRBJ2-3|.|.|TRBV5-1
CASSLGEAGGGDTQYF
TGCGCCAGCAGCTTGGGTGAGGCGGGCGGCGGAGATACGCAGTATTTT
>TRBJ2-3|.|.|TRBV7-8
CASSLLGARTDTQYF
TGTGCCAGCAGCTTATTGGGGGCTCGCACAGATACGCAGTATTTT
>TRBJ1-2|.|.|TRBV28
CASSLGESYGYTF
TGTGCCAGCAGTTTAGGGGAGTCCTATGGCTACACCTTC
>TRBJ1-1|.|.|TRBV2
CASSREQSLTEAFF
TGTGCCAGCAGTCGAGAACAGTCTTTGACTGAAGCTTTCTTT
>TRBJ2-7|.|TRBD2|TRBV7-8
CASSFGLASGRGVAEQYF
TGTGCCAGCAGCTTCGGTCTCGCTAGCGGGAGAGGGGTGGCCGAGCAGTACTTC
>TRBJ2-1|.|TRBD1|TRBV15
CATSRGTGGYNEQFF
TGTGCCACCAGCAGAGGCACAGGGGGGTACAATGAGCAGTTCTTC
>TRBJ2-1|.|.|TRBV11-2
CASSLRENSASYNEQFF
TGTGCCAGCAGCTTACGGGAGAATAGCGCTTCCTACAATGAGCAGTTCTTC
>TRBJ2-7|.|TRBD2|TRBV27
CASRSGRGEQYF
TGTGCCAGCAGGAGCGGGAGAGGGGAGCAGTACTTC
>TRBJ1-1|.|.|TRBV11-2
CASSLGVGAGEAFF
TGTGCCAGCAGCTTAGGTGTGGGGGCGGGTGAAGCTTTCTTT
>TRBJ1-4|few|.|TRBV6-1
CASFYGGASNEKLFF
TGTGCCAGCTTTTATGGGGGGGCCTCTAATGAAAAACTGTTTTTT
>TRBJ1-2|.|.|TRBV28
CASIGNRYGGYTF
TGTGCCAGCATCGGTAACAGATATGGAGGCTACACCTTC
>TRBJ2-1|few|TRBD2|TRBV11-2
CASRRPGRASDEQFF
TGTGCCAGCCGCCGGCCCGGGAGGGCCAGTGATGAGCAGTTCTTC
>TRBJ1-1|.|.|TRBV5-4
CASSQGRAPEAFF
TGTGCCAGTAGCCAGGGAAGAGCTCCTGAAGCTTTCTTT
>TRBJ2-7|.|.|TRBV5-4
CASSLQGGGEQYF
TGTGCCAGCAGTCTACAGGGTGGCGGCGAGCAGTACTTC
>TRBJ2-5|.|.|TRBV30
CAWQLGETQYF
TGTGCCTGGCAACTAGGGGAGACCCAGTACTTC
>TRBJ2-7|.|.|TRBV9
CASSADRLSSSYEQYF
TGTGCCAGCAGCGCCGACCGACTCTCAAGCTCCTACGAGCAGTACTTC